This T cell receptor (beta chain) is drawn from a study of OX40 agonist ivuxolimab in advanced cancers. Study-wide findings and caveats: There were, on average, more expanded clones in CD8+ T cells than in CD4+.

With respect to this clone: Its antigen is not known.

The method was immunoSEQ multiplex PCR; TCRdb's version includes in-frame clones alone and lacks a portion of them. The repertoire holds roughly 70,000 clones, around nine tenths seen once, with roughly 2.4% in the top ten. The specimen was CD4+ or CD8+ T cells sorted from blood, collected in a trial of the OX40 agonist ivuxolimab. The source is an adult with an advanced solid tumor such as melanoma, head and neck, liver or kidney cancer.

Written as DNA, the CDR3 is TGTGCCAGCAGCGTTGCCCCCAGCTCAGGGTTCTACGAGCAGTACTTC. Its translation is CASSVAPSSGFYEQYF. J is TRBJ2-7 and V is TRBV9, with a tentative D call TRBD1 (5 bases). Germline V gene data show CDR1 as SGDLS and CDR2 as YYNGEE. This CDR3 has 16 residues. V dropped 2 bases and J dropped 3 bases, with 18 bases sitting between them. Full variable domain (rest looked up from reference TRBV9 and TRBJ2-7): DSGVTQTPKHLITATGQRVTLRCSPRSGDLSVYWYQQSLDQGLQFLIQYYNGEERAKGNILERFSAQQFPDLHSELNLSSLELGDSALYFCASSVAPSSGFYEQYFGPGTRLTVT.